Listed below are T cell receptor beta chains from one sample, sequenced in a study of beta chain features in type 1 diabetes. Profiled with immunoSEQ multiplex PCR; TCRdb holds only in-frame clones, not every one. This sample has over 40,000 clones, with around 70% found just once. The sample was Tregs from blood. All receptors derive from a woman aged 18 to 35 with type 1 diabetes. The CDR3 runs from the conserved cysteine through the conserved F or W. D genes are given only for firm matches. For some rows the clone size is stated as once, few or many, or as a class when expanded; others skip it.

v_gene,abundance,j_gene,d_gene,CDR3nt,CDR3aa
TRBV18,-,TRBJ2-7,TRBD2,TGTGCCAGCGGGACTGGAGCGGGGTTTGCCTACGAGCAGTACTTC,CASGTGAGFAYEQYF
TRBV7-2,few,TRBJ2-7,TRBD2,TGTGCCAGCAGCTTGGGTAGCGGGAGCTCCTACGAGCAGTACTTC,CASSLGSGSSYEQYF
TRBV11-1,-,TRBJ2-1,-,TGTGCCAGCAGCTTAGCGTTTCAGGGTGAGCAGTTCTTC,CASSLAFQGEQFF
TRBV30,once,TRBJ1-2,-,TGTGCCTGGGGGGGCGTTGGCTACACCTTC,CAWGGVGYTF
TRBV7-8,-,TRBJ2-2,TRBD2,TGTGCCAGCAGCTTAGGTCTAGCGGGGGGTCGGGAGCTGTTTTTT,CASSLGLAGGRELFF
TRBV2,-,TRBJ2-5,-,TGTGCCAGCAGTGAAGTACCCGGGACAAAAGAGACCCAGTACTTC,CASSEVPGTKETQYF
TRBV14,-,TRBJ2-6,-,TGTGCCAGCAGCCAAATTGGGGCTCTGAGGGCCAACGTCCTGACTTTC,CASSQIGALRANVLTF
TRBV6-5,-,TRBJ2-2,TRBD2,TGTGCCAGCAGAGTAGCGGGAGGGAACACCGGGGAGCTGTTTTTT,CASRVAGGNTGELFF
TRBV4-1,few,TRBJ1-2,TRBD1,TGCGCCAGCAGCCAAGTTCCAGGGGGCGACTATGGCTACACCTTC,CASSQVPGGDYGYTF
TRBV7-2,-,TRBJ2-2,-,TGTGCCAGCAGCTGGGGGCTCCTGAACACCGGGGAGCTGTTTTTT,CASSWGLLNTGELFF
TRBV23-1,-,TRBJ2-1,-,TGCGCCAGCACCTTAACCGTATCAGGTCACAATGAGCAGTTCTTC,CASTLTVSGHNEQFF
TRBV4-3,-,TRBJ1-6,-,TGCGCCAGCAGCCAAGCTCATTCAGGCTACTCCTATAATTCACCCCTCCACTTT,CASSQAHSGYSYNSPLHF
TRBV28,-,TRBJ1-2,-,TGTGCCAGCAGTCAACAGGGAGATGGCTACACCTTC,CASSQQGDGYTF
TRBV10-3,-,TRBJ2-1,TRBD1,TGTGCCATCAGACAGGGGGTAGGCGTAATTGAGCAGTTCTTC,CAIRQGVGVIEQFF
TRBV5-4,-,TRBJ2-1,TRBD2,TGTGCCAGCAGCCAAAGCGGGGGGCGAAACAATGAGCAGTTCTTC,CASSQSGGRNNEQFF
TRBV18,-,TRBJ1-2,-,TGTGCCAGCTCAGGCGACAGCGGCTACACCTTC,CASSGDSGYTF
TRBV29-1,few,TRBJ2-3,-,TGCAGCGTTTTAGCAATCACAGATACGCAGTATTTT,CSVLAITDTQYF
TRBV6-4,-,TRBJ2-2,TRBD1,TGTGCCAGCAGCCCCAGGACAGGGCCTGCCGGGGAGCTGTTTTTT,CASSPRTGPAGELFF
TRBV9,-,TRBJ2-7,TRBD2,TGTGCCAGCAGCGCGGGACTAGCTTACTACGAGCAGTACTTC,CASSAGLAYYEQYF
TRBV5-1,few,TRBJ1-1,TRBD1,TGCGCCAGCAGCTTAGGGACAGGGGGTGAAGCTTTCTTT,CASSLGTGGEAFF
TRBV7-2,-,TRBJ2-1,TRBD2,TGTGCCAGCAGCTTACGGGCTAGCGGGGGGTTCTACAATGAGCAGTTCTTC,CASSLRASGGFYNEQFF
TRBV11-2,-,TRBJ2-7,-,TGTGCCAGCAGTTTCGGGGGGCTGGCGCGCGAGCAGTACTTC,CASSFGGLAREQYF
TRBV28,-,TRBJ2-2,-,TGTGCCAGCACCTTACCACCAGGCGTGGCATCGAACACCGGGGAGCTGTTTTTT,CASTLPPGVASNTGELFF
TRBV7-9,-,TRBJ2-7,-,TGTGCCAGCACCCCCCCGGGGGGCGGAAACGAGCAGTACTTC,CASTPPGGGNEQYF
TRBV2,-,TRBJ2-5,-,TGTGCCAGCAGTGAAGCCGCCACAGGGATAGAGACCCAGTACTTC,CASSEAATGIETQYF
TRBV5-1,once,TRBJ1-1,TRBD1,TGCGCCAGCAGCTTGGATCAGGGGGGCACTGAAGCTTTCTTT,CASSLDQGGTEAFF
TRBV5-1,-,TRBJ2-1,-,TGCGCCAGCAGCCGGGACAAAAACAATGAGCAGTTCTTC,CASSRDKNNEQFF
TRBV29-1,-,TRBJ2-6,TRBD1,TGCAGCGCGACGGACAGGGGCCTCTCCGTCCTGACTTTC,CSATDRGLSVLTF
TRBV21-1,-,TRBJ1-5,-,TGTGCCAGCAGCCCTAATCCCGGACAGGGCCGCAATCAGCCCCAGCATTTT,CASSPNPGQGRNQPQHF
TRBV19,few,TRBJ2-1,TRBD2,TGTGCCAGTAGTATTTTGGCGGGAGCCCTCTACAATGAGCAGTTCTTC,CASSILAGALYNEQFF
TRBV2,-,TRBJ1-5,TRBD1,TGTGCCAGCAGTGGACAGGGGGCAGCTCAGCCCCAGCATTTT,CASSGQGAAQPQHF
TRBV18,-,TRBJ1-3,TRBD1,TGTGCCAGCTCACCAGCCGGACAGGGGGCTGGAAACACCATATATTTT,CASSPAGQGAGNTIYF
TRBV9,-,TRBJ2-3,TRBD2,TGTGCCAGCAGCGTGGGACTAGCGGGGGCAGATACGCAGTATTTT,CASSVGLAGADTQYF
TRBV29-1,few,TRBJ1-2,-,TGCAGCGTGGGCGACCCTTCAAACTATGGCTACACCTTC,CSVGDPSNYGYTF
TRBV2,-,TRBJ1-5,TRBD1,TGTGCCAGCAGGAAACAGGGGGCCGATCAGCCCCAGCATTTT,CASRKQGADQPQHF
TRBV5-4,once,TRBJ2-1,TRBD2,TGTGCCAGCAGCCTCTCCAGAGGGACTAGCGGGGGGGCATACAATGAGCAGTTCTTC,CASSLSRGTSGGAYNEQFF
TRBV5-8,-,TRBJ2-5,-,TGTGCCAGCAGCTTTTATCAGGGAGAGACCCAGTACTTC,CASSFYQGETQYF
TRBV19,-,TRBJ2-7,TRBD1,TGTGCCAGTAGTATGGGACAGGCGAACTACGAGCAGTACTTC,CASSMGQANYEQYF
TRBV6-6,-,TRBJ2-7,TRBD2,TGTGCCAGCAGTCCCAGCGGGGGGGCCCACGAGCAGTACTTC,CASSPSGGAHEQYF
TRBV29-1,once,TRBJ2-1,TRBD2,TGCAGCGTTGAATTCGGGAGGGGCACTGAGCAGTTCTTC,CSVEFGRGTEQFF
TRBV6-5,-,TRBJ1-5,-,TGTGCCAGCAGTTGGCGGGGTAATAGCAATCAGCCCCAGCATTTT,CASSWRGNSNQPQHF
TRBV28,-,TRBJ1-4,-,TGTGCCAGCAGAAGGCAGGCTAATGAAAAACTGTTTTTT,CASRRQANEKLFF
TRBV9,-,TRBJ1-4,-,TGTGCCAGCAGCTCCGAGGTGGGAGGTAGAGAAAAACTGTTTTTT,CASSSEVGGREKLFF
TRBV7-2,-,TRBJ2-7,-,TGTGCCAGCAGCTCAGATGGCTACGAGCAGTACTTC,CASSSDGYEQYF
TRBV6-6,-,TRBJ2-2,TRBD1,TGTGCCAGCAGTTACCGGGACAGGGTCACCGGGGAGCTGTTTTTT,CASSYRDRVTGELFF
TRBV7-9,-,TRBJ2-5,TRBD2,TGTGCCAGCAGCTTTGGACTAGCGGAGGGAGAGACCCAGTACTTC,CASSFGLAEGETQYF
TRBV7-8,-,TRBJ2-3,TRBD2,TGTGCCAGCAGCCTACAGGCCGCGGGAGGGCGGGAGGATACGCAGTATTTT,CASSLQAAGGREDTQYF
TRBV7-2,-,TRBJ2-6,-,TGTGCCAGCAGCCTCCGCGGAGGGGGCTTTAGCTCTGGGGCCAACGTCCTGACTTTC,CASSLRGGGFSSGANVLTF
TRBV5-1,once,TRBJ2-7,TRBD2,TGCGCCAGCAGCTTGATCGGGGGGTACGAGCAGTACTTC,CASSLIGGYEQYF
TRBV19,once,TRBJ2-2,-,TGTGCCAGTAGTTGGACACACCCGAACACCGGGGAGCTGTTTTTT,CASSWTHPNTGELFF
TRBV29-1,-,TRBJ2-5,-,TGCAGCGTTGAACCCAGGGTTCAAGATGAGACCCAGTACTTC,CSVEPRVQDETQYF
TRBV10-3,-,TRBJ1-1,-,TGTGCCATCAGTGATTCCGCACGGGGGAACACTGAAGCTTTCTTT,CAISDSARGNTEAFF
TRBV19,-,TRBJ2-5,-,TGTGCCAGTAGTGCCGTCAGGGCGGAGACCCAGTACTTC,CASSAVRAETQYF
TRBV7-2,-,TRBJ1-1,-,TGTGCCAGCAGCTTCCGGGAGGCCCTGAACACTGAAGCTTTCTTT,CASSFREALNTEAFF
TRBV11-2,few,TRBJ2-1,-,TGTGCCAGCAGCCCCGCCGCGGTAGCGGCGTACAATGAGCAGTTCTTC,CASSPAAVAAYNEQFF